The entry that follows covers one TCR beta chain sequence. This specimen comes from a study of blood T cell repertoires in COVID-19. Looking at the study overall: Samples representing acute and convalescent COVID-19 were sourced from the United States, Italy and Spain.

Methods used by the authors: Reference gene primer amplification in the assay estimated nucleated cell counts. Assay: immunoSEQ multiplex PCR; the TCRdb copy retains only in-frame clones and omits some. The V and J calls and clone size are taken from that table; D and trimming were inferred from the DNA. Of 35,000 to 45,000 clones in the sample, roughly 90% are singletons; the top ten hold around 20%. Germline V gives CDR1 MNHNY, CDR2 SVGAGI (reference sequence). CDR3 length equals 13 residues. Trimming removed 4 bases from V and 6 bases from J; junction bases left unmatched: 4. The chain employs TRBV6-6 and TRBJ2-7, with 9 bases identical to TRBD2. Sequences were obtained from peripheral blood. The sequence came from a man in his sixties with acute or convalescent COVID-19. The CDR3, as DNA: TGTGCCAGCAGTTTTAGCGGGAGCTTCGAGCAGTACGTC. Translated, it gives CASSFSGSFEQYV.